This T cell receptor (beta chain) was retrieved from a study of OX40 agonist ivuxolimab in advanced cancers. Overall study: The group had a mean age of 60 years, ranged from about 23 to 79, and was 75% to 85% male.

Of note for this clone: Its cognate antigen is unknown.

Autoimmune disease history or systemic immunosuppression excluded patients. General study results and limits: Relative to CD4+, CD8+ T cells held more expanded clones on average.

Here immunoSEQ multiplex PCR was the method, and the copy in TCRdb shows in-frame clones only, minus some. The sample shows about 79,000 clones, around 90% of them seen only once. Germline CDR1 LGHNA, CDR2 YNFKEQ. The CDR3 covers 16 residues. V lost 1 base and J lost 0, with 11 bases in between. Specimen: CD4+ or CD8+ T cells sorted from blood, collected in a trial of the OX40 agonist ivuxolimab. The sequence came from an adult with an advanced solid tumor such as melanoma, head and neck, liver or kidney cancer. The genes are TRBV4-2 and TRBJ2-3; no reliable D call. CDR3 residues: CASSQGPDPSTDTQYF. The CDR3 DNA reads as TGTGCCAGCAGCCAAGGGCCGGACCCAAGCACAGATACGCAGTATTTT.